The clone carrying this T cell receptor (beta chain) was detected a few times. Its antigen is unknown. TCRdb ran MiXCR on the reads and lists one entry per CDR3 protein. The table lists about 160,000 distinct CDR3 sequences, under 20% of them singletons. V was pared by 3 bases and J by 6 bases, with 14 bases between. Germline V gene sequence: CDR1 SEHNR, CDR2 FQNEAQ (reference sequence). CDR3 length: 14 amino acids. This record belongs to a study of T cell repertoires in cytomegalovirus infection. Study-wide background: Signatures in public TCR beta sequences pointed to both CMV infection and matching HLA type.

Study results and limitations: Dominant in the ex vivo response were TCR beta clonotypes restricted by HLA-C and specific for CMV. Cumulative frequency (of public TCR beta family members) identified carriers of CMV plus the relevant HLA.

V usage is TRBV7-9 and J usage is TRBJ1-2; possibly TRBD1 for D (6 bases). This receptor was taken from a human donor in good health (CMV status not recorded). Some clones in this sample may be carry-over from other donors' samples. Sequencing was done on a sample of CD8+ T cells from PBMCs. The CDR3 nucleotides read TGTGCCAGCAGCTTTACAGGGTCCCTAGATGGCTACACCTTC. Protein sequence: CASSFTGSLDGYTF.